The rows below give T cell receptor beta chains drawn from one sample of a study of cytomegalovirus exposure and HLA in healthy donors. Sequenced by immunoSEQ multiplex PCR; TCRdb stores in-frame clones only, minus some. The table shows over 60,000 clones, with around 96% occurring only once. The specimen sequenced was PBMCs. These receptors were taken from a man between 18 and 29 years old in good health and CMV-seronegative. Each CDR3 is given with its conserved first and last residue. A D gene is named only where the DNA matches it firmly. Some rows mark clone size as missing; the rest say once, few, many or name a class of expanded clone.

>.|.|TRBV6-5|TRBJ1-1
TGTGCCAGCAGTTATGGGCTAACCCCGAACACTGAAGCTTTCTTT
CASSYGLTPNTEAFF
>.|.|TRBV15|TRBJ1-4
TGTGCCACCAGCAGGACTCGGGGGTACGGTGAAAAACTGTTTTTT
CATSRTRGYGEKLFF
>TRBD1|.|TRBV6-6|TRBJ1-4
TGTGCCAGCAGTTACCGTGGACAGGCTAATGAAAAACTGTTTTTT
CASSYRGQANEKLFF
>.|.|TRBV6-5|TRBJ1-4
TGTGCCAGCAGTACCGGCCGGGGGTCGCATGAAAAACTGTTTTTT
CASSTGRGSHEKLFF
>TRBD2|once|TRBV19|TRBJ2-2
TGTGCCAGTAGTCCCGGGGGGTCGAGCAGAACCGGGGAGCTGTTTTTT
CASSPGGSSRTGELFF
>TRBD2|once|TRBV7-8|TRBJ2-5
TGTGCCAGCAGCTTCGCTAGCGGGGGGAAGGAGACCCAGTACTTC
CASSFASGGKETQYF
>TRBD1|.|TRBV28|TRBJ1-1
TGTGCCAGCAGTCTGACAGGGTTGGAAGCTTTCTTT
CASSLTGLEAFF
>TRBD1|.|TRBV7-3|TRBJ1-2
TGTGCCAGCAGTTACGACAGGGATGCCTATGGCTACACCTTC
CASSYDRDAYGYTF
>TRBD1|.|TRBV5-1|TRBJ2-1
TGCGCCAGCAGCAAGGGACAGTCAGGTGAGCAGTTCTTC
CASSKGQSGEQFF
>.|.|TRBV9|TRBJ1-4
TGTGCCAGCAGCCCCAAGGGAGCCCCGCCTGCTAATGAAAAACTGTTTTTT
CASSPKGAPPANEKLFF
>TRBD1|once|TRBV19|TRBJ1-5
TGTGCCAGTAGTATGACAGGGTTGCAGCCCCAGCATTTT
CASSMTGLQPQHF
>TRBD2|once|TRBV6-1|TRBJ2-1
TGTGCCAGCAGTACTAGCGGGGGAGCCAGGTTCTTC
CASSTSGGARFF
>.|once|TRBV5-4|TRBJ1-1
TGTGCCAGCAGCTTCAGTAGGAGCGCTGAAGCTTTCTTT
CASSFSRSAEAFF
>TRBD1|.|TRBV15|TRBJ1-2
TGTGCCACCAGCAGTCGTCGGACAGGGGGGTATGGCTACACCTTC
CATSSRRTGGYGYTF
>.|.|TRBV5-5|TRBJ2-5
TGTGCCAGCAGCTTCGGTCCGGGGGAGACCCAGTACTTC
CASSFGPGETQYF
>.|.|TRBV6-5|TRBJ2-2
TGTGCCAGCAGCCTAGCCCCCGGGGAGCTGTTTTTT
CASSLAPGELFF
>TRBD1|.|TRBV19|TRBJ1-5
TGTGCCAGTAGTACCGGACAGGGCAATCAGCCCCAGCATTTT
CASSTGQGNQPQHF
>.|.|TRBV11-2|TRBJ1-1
TGTGCCAGCAGCTCGAATCCAGGGAACGAAGCTTTCTTT
CASSSNPGNEAFF
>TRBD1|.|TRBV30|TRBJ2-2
TGTGCCTGGAGTTTAGCGACAGGGGGGTTTAACACCGGGGAGCTGTTTTTT
CAWSLATGGFNTGELFF
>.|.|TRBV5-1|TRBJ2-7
TGCGCCAGCAGCTTGGACCCCCGAGACGAGCAGTACTTC
CASSLDPRDEQYF
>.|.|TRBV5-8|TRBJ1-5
TGTGCCAGCAGCTTGTGGAAGGGGAATCAGCCCCAGCATTTT
CASSLWKGNQPQHF
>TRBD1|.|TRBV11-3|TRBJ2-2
TGTGCCAGCAGCTTAGGGGGGACAGAATCCGCGGAGCTGTTTTTT
CASSLGGTESAELFF
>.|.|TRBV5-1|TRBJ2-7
TGCGCCAGCGGATACCTCCCCCACTCCGGGACACTTTCCTACGAGCAGTACTTC
CASGYLPHSGTLSYEQYF
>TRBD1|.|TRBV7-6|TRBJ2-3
TGTGCCAGCAGCTTAGGGGTTTGGGTGGGACAGGTCGAAGATACGCAGTATTTT
CASSLGVWVGQVEDTQYF
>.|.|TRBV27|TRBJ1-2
TGTGCCAGCAGTACATCCGGGACATCCTATGGCTACACCTTC
CASSTSGTSYGYTF
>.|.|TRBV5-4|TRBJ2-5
TGTGTCAGCACCGGAGACAGGACCAGGGAGACCCAGTACTTC
CVSTGDRTRETQYF
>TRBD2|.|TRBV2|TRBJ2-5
TGTGCCAGGCAGGTCGCGGGGGGGCCGGAGACCCAGTACTTC
CARQVAGGPETQYF
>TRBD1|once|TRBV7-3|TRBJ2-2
TGTGCCAGCAGCCTCCGGGACAGTAACACCGGGGAGCTGTTTTTT
CASSLRDSNTGELFF
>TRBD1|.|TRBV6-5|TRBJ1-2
TGTGCCGCGGCCGGGACAGGGGGAGACTATGGCTACACCTTC
CAAAGTGGDYGYTF
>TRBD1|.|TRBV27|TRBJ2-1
TGTGCCAGCAGCCTCCCGGGACAGGGCTACAATGAGCAGTTCTTC
CASSLPGQGYNEQFF
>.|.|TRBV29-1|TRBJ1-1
TGCAGCGTTGGGTCAGGGCAACCTGAAGCTTTCTTT
CSVGSGQPEAFF
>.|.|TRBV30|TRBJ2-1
TGTGCCTGGAGCGGGTCCCAGGGCAATGAGCAGTTCTTC
CAWSGSQGNEQFF
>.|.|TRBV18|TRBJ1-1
TGTGCCAGCTCACCAGGTAACGGGAACACTGAAGCTTTCTTT
CASSPGNGNTEAFF
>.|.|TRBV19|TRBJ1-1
TGTGCCAGTAGTGAAGGACAGCTCATGAACACTGAAGCTTTCTTT
CASSEGQLMNTEAFF
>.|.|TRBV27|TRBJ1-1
TGTGCCAGCAGTTGGGGGGAGAACACTGAAGCTTTCTTT
CASSWGENTEAFF
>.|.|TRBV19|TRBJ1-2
TGTGCCAGTATCCACCGGGACAAGAACTATGGCTACACCTTC
CASIHRDKNYGYTF
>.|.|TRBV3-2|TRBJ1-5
TGTGCCGATACAAACCCCCAGCATTTT
CADTNPQHF
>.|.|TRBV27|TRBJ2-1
TGTGCCAGCAGTATACAACTCACAGGCTACCAGTTCTTC
CASSIQLTGYQFF
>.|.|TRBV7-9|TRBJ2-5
TGTGCCAGCAGCTTACGAATAGGGGAAGAGACCCAGTACTTC
CASSLRIGEETQYF
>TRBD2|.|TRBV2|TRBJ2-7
TGTGCCAGCGGGGGGGAATCATGGGGCGAGCAGTACTTC
CASGGESWGEQYF